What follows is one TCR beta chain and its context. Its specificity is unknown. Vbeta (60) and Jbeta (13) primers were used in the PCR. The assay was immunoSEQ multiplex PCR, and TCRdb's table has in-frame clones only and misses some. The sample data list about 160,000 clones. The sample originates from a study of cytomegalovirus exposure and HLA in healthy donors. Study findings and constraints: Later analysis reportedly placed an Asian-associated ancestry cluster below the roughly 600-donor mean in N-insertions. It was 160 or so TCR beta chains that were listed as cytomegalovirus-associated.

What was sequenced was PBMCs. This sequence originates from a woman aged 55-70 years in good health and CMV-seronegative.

The CDR3 loop is CASSGTFGTGELFF. The CDR3 nucleotides read TGTGCCAGCAGCGGGACTTTTGGCACCGGGGAGCTGTTTTTT. The chain combines TRBV9 with TRBJ2-2; a possible D gene is TRBD2 (5 bases). Germline lookup yields CDR1 SGDLS and CDR2 YYNGEE. Trimming stripped 3 bases from V and 4 bases from J, with 10 bases between. The CDR3 loop spans 14 amino acids.